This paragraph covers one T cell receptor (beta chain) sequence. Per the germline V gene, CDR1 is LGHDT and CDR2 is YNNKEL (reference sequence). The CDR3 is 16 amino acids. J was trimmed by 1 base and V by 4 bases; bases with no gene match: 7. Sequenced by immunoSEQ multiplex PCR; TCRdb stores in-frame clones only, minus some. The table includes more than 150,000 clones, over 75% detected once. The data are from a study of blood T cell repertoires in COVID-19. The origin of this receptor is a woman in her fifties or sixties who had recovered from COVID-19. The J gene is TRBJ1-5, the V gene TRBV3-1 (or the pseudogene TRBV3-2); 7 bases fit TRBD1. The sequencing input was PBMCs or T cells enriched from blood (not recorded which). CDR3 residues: CASSLGQAVSNQPQHF. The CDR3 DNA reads TGTGCCAGCAGCCTCGGACAGGCCGTCAGCAATCAGCCCCAGCATTTT.